The TCR beta chain under discussion was sequenced for a study of human T cells and chemical hapten exposure. Study information: Across the whole study, which lasted roughly 24 weeks, patients were given diphenylcyclopropenone on the scalp once a week. From small differences in pooled library volume came most of the variation in per-sample TCR yields. Study results and caveats: Relative to controls, expanded TCRs formed significantly more large CDR3 similarity clusters.

Described time point: patch test 2, 6 weeks after DPC sensitization. Indicated treatment: therapeutic diphenylcyclopropenone sensitization with weekly scalp DPC. Total RNA was isolated from unfractionated whole blood. The J segment lost 1 base and the V segment lost 1 base, leaving 7 bases of the junction unmatched. The length of the CDR3 is 16 residues. Germline values: CDR1 SGHRS, CDR2 YFSETQ. TCRdb reprocessed the RACE reads via MiXCR and lists one record per CDR3 protein. The table shows about 110,000 distinct CDR3 sequences, with 9.2% occurring only once. This clonotype was observed at least ten times. Its cognate antigen is unknown.

The sequencing here drew on whole blood, taken in connection with sensitization to the hapten diphenylcyclopropenone (DPC). This chain joins TRBV5-1 and TRBJ1-1, with 7 bases that match TRBD1. The sequence came from a woman aged 40 to 50 with alopecia areata. Some clones in this sample may be carry-over from other donors' samples. The CDR3 here is CASSLRTGRSNTEAFF. The CDR3 bases are TGCGCCAGCAGCTTGCGGACAGGCCGATCGAACACTGAAGCTTTCTTT.